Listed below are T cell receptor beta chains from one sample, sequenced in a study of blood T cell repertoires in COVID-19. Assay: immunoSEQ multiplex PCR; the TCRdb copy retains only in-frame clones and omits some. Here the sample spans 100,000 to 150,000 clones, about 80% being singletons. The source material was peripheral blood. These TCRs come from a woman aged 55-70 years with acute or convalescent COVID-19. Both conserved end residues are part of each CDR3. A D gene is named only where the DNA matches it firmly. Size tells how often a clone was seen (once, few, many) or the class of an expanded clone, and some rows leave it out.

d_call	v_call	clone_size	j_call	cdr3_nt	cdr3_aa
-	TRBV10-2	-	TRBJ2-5	TGCGCCAGCAGTTCTGGGGCGGCTCAAGAAGAGACCCAGTACTTC	CASSSGAAQEETQYF
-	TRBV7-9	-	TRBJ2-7	TGTGCCAGCTGCTCCGGGGGCTCCTACGAGCAGTACTTC	CASCSGGSYEQYF
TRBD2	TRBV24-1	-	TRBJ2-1	TGTGCCACCAGTGACGGGGCGACTAGCGGTTACAATGAGCAGTTCTTC	CATSDGATSGYNEQFF
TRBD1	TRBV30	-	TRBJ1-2	TGTGCCTGGAGTGTATTTGGGGGGACAGGGGACTATGGCTACACCTTC	CAWSVFGGTGDYGYTF
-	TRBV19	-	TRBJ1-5	TGTGCCAGTAGCGATTGGGGAGGTAGGAATCAGCCCCAGCATTTT	CASSDWGGRNQPQHF
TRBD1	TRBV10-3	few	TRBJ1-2	TGTGCCATCAGGGGGACAGGGGGGCTCCCTGGCTACACCTTC	CAIRGTGGLPGYTF
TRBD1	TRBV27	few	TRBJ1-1	TGTGCCAGCAGTTCCCGGACAGGGGGCTTAGGCACTGAAGCTTTCTTT	CASSSRTGGLGTEAFF
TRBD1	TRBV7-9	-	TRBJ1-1	TGTGCCAGCAGCCCTGGGACAGCGAACACTGAAGCTTTCTTT	CASSPGTANTEAFF
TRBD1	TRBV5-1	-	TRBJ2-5	TGCGCCAGCAGCCTTCAGGGGGTAGTGGAGACCCAGTACTTC	CASSLQGVVETQYF
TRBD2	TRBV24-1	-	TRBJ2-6	TGTGCCACCAGTGATACAGCGGGGGCGTTCTCTGGGGCCAACGTCCTGACTTTC	CATSDTAGAFSGANVLTF
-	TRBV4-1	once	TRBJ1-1	TGCGCCAGCAGCCTCAGGGCGGCAGCATTGAACACTGAAGCTTTCTTT	CASSLRAAALNTEAFF
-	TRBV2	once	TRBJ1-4	TGTGCCAGCAGTTCAGCCCGGGGTAATGAAAAACTGTTTTTT	CASSSARGNEKLFF
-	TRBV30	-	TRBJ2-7	TGTGCCTGGGGCAGGGGTCACGAGCAGTACTTC	CAWGRGHEQYF
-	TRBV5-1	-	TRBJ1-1	TGCGCCAGCAGCCCCCTCCTAGGGGCCCTGGGCACTGAAGCTTTCTTT	CASSPLLGALGTEAFF
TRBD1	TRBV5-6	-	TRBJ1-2	TGTGCCAGCAGCTTGGGGCCACAGGGGGCCGGGGGCTACACCTTC	CASSLGPQGAGGYTF
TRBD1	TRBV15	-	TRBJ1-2	TGTGCCACCAGCAGACCGACAGGGAATCATGGCTACACCTTC	CATSRPTGNHGYTF
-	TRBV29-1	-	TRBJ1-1	TGCAGCGCTCGGGACAATCCCCCTGAAGCTTTCTTT	CSARDNPPEAFF
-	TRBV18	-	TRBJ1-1	TGTGCCAGCTCACCTATACAGAAAGACACTGAAGCTTTCTTT	CASSPIQKDTEAFF
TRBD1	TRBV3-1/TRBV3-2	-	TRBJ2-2	TGTGCCAGCAGCCAAGTTCGATCAGGGGGGAACACCGGGGAGCTGTTTTTT	CASSQVRSGGNTGELFF
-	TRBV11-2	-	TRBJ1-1	TGTGCCAGCAGCTTATTCTCGACGGACACCCGGGTAAACACTGAAGCTTTCTTT	CASSLFSTDTRVNTEAFF
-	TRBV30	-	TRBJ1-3	TGTGCCTGGAGTGATAGTCTCGGAAACACCATATATTTT	CAWSDSLGNTIYF
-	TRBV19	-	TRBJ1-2	TGTGCCAGTAGTATAGATCAGGGTAATGGCTACACCTTC	CASSIDQGNGYTF
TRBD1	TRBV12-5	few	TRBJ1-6	TGTGCTAGTGGCCCCGGACAGGGATCGGGTTCACCCCTCCACTTT	CASGPGQGSGSPLHF
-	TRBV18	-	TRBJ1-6	TGTGCCAGCTCACCGAACAGTCCGGGGAGATCTAATTCACCCCTCCACTTT	CASSPNSPGRSNSPLHF
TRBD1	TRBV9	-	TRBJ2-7	TGTGCCAGCAGCGTAGGGACAGGGCCAAACGAGCAGTACTTC	CASSVGTGPNEQYF
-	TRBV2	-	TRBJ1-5	TGTGCCACGAGCACAGGGTGGCCGCCCCAGCATTTT	CATSTGWPPQHF
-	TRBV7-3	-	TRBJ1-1	TGTGCCAGCAGCTTAGGAGGGCCGGGCACTGAAGCTTTCTTT	CASSLGGPGTEAFF
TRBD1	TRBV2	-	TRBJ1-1	TGTGCCAGCAGTTTTTTAACAGGGGACACTGAAGCTTTCTTT	CASSFLTGDTEAFF
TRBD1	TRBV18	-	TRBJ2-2	TGTGCCAGCTCAAGGGGGCAGGAGTACGTCGGGGAGCTGTTTTTT	CASSRGQEYVGELFF
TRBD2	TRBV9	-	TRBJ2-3	TGTGCCAGCAGCGTAGGGGCGGGACTAGACACAGATACGCAGTATTTT	CASSVGAGLDTDTQYF
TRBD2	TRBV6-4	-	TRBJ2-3	TGTGCCAGCAGTGAAGGAGCGGGGGGCGGGGATACGCAGTATTTT	CASSEGAGGGDTQYF
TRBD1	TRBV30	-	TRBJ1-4	TGTGCCTGGAGCGGACAGGGGTCAACTAATGAAAAACTGTTTTTT	CAWSGQGSTNEKLFF
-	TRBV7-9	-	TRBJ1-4	TGTGCCAGCAGCCCGTCCAGGGGCCGCACAACTAATGAAAAACTGTTTTTT	CASSPSRGRTTNEKLFF
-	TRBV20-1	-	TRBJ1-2	TGCAGTGCTAGTGCAGGCTATGGCTACACCTTC	CSASAGYGYTF
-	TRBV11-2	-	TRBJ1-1	TGTGCCAGCAGCCCCGGGAGCAACACTGAAGCTTTCTTT	CASSPGSNTEAFF
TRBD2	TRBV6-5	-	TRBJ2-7	TGTGCCAGCGGTAGCGGGGGGCACCCCTACGAGCAGTACTTC	CASGSGGHPYEQYF
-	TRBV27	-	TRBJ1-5	TGTGCCAGCAGTTTCCAGGGTTATAGCAATCAGCCCCAGCATTTT	CASSFQGYSNQPQHF
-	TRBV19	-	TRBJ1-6	TGTGCCAGTAGACCCGAGGGCTTGTCTAATTCACCCCTCCACTTT	CASRPEGLSNSPLHF
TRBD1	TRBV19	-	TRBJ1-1	TGTGCCAGTAGTGGGGACAGTTGGAACACTGAAGCTTTCTTT	CASSGDSWNTEAFF
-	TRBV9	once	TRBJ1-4	TGTGCCAGCAGCGTAGGACTAACAACTAATGAAAAACTGTTTTTT	CASSVGLTTNEKLFF
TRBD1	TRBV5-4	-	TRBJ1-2	TGTGCCAGCAGCTTGCCCACCGGCGGACAGGGCCCTTCCCAAGCATTC	CASSLPTGGQGPSQAF
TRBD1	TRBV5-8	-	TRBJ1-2	TGTGCCAGCAGCTCCGGGACAGCCAAGGCGGGGTATGGCTACACCTTC	CASSSGTAKAGYGYTF
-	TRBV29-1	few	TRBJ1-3	TGCAGCGCCCTGACAGTCTCTGGAAACACCATATATTTT	CSALTVSGNTIYF